This note documents a single T cell receptor (beta chain) sequence. This CDR3 has 16 amino acids. V shed 7 bases, J shed 7 bases, and the junction held 12 bases outside the gene matches. In germline, CDR1 is GTSNPN, CDR2 SVGIG (reference sequence). This specimen belongs to a study of blood T cell repertoires in COVID-19. Looking at the study overall: Whether acute or convalescent, the COVID-19 samples came from the United States, Italy and Spain.

The method was immunoSEQ multiplex PCR; TCRdb's version includes in-frame clones alone and lacks a portion of them. The table shows around 270,000 clones, with 70% to 90% occurring only once. The receptor was isolated from a woman under 40 who had recovered from COVID-19. This chain uses TRBV30 with TRBJ1-6, with 11 bases lining up with TRBD1. Sequencing was performed on PBMCs or T cells enriched from blood (not recorded which). Written as DNA, the CDR3 is TGTGCCTCAGTGTGGGGGACAGGGGGAGCAAATTCACCCCTCCACTTT. This translates into CASVWGTGGANSPLHF.